Sequencing of this TCR beta chain was carried out in a study of blood T cell repertoires in COVID-19 (dated by TCRdb to the early 2020s). Regarding the complete study: The collaborator samples originated in the United States, Italy and Spain and spanned the acute and convalescent phases of COVID-19. The prospective study material was composed of cDNA or gDNA derived from T cells, B-cell-depleted T cells, or PBMCs. Deeply sampled blood TCRbeta repertoires from subjects exposed to, actively infected with, or recovered from COVID-19 were included in the dataset. A freely available public database, intended as a resource for researchers studying the immune response to SARS-CoV-2, is where the repertoires were released. Samples were obtained from the ongoing ImmuneRACE study (first 160 participants) and from approximately 1,200 subjects provided by 6 global collaborators. The sample metadata nearly always contained a de-identified subject ID, COVID-19 status, age in years and sex. Where available, HLA class I and class II types were taken from metadata supplied by the sample provider and were not determined by assay-based typing.

The paper's findings and limits, for the study overall: The amount of clinical and demographic metadata varied by source and participant and was provided uncurated.

TCRbeta CDR3 regions were amplified from genomic DNA using the immunoSEQ Assay, a bias-controlled multiplex PCR. Per the source publication's procedure: The number of nucleated cells in each sample was estimated from the amplification of reference gene primers within the assay. To quantify the absolute abundance of each unique TCRbeta CDR3 rearrangement, sequence reads were collapsed and filtered. Productive Simpson clonality was computed per sample as the square root of Simpson's diversity index over productive rearrangements. This is the immuneACCESS table as TCRdb keeps it, with only in-frame sequences that have V and J called. A part of the clones is gone; compared with another copy, unresolved V genes explain less than half, and the rest is unexplained. The DNA was the basis for D and trimming; V, J and clone size are from that table. The sample records roughly 200,000 clones, 70% to 90% of which are singletons. The ten largest clones add up to roughly 4% of the sample.

Participants in the prospective study were aged 18 to 89 years, lived in over 20 United States geographic areas, and enrolled through a virtual design. In the prospective study, participants were assigned to cohorts based on the clinical history participants reported in a screening survey and a study questionnaire. A participant counted as exposed if, within 2 weeks of entering the study, that participant had been in contact with someone who had a PCR-confirmed or clinician-diagnosed COVID-19 case. Each participant in the prospective study had whole blood, serum and a nasopharyngeal or oropharyngeal swab collected by mobile phlebotomists. Prospective study participants could optionally give additional blood draws and questionnaires over a roughly 2-month period. Before DNA extraction, blood samples from the prospective study were shipped at room temperature or frozen. As concerns this clone: Which antigen it targets is not known. Base qualities were left out, and no much larger clone turns up one base away.

The germline V gene specifies SGHRS as CDR1 and YFSETQ as CDR2. Reading from cysteine to phenylalanine, the CDR3 counts 15 amino acids. Only the CDR3 DNA stays, 45 bases, in frame from base 1. V is shortened by 0 bases, J by 4 bases, and the region joining them spans 11 bases. Recombination joined TRBV5-1 with TRBJ1-5; TRBD1 is perhaps the D gene, given 5 matching bases. What was sequenced was PBMCs or T cells enriched from blood (not recorded which). The source of this sequence is a woman aged 25 to 39 who had been exposed to COVID-19. The CDR3 loop reads CASSLDFGGNQPQHF. The nucleotide sequence is TGCGCCAGCAGCTTGGATTTTGGGGGGAATCAGCCCCAGCATTTT.